The source of this T cell receptor beta chain is a study of blood T cell repertoires in COVID-19. Study background: There were acute and convalescent COVID-19 samples, and they came from the United States, Italy and Spain. PBMCs, B-cell-depleted T cells, or T cells were the source of the cDNA or gDNA that made up the material.

Followed over time, Seattle patients had been enrolled while infection was active. Original processing notes: How many nucleated cells were present was estimated from reference gene primer amplification. The repertoire was sequenced with immunoSEQ multiplex PCR; TCRdb's copy has only in-frame clones and lacks some. V and J calls and clone size come straight from that table; D and trimming were deduced from the DNA. Of roughly 150,000 clones in the sample, approximately 91% were seen once. The sample was peripheral blood. The clonotype comes from a man aged 18 to 29 with COVID-19, enrolled during active disease.

This CDR3 reads CASSQVGRVGGYTF. The CDR3 nucleotides are TGTGCCAGCAGCCAAGTGGGCAGGGTCGGTGGCTACACCTTC. The chain has TRBV3-1 (or the pseudogene TRBV3-2) and TRBJ1-2; possibly TRBD1 for D (5 bases). V was clipped by 1 base and J by 7 bases, with 13 bases between them. Germline V gives CDR1 LGHDT, CDR2 YNNKEL (reference sequence). The CDR3 spans 14 residues.